Shown below are 2 T cell receptor beta chains from a single sample sequenced in a study of CD8+ T cells in alopecia areata. Treatment described: oral pan-JAK inhibitor, 5-10 mg twice daily. It was cDNA, reverse transcribed from extracted RNA, that served as the sequencing template. Profiling relied on immunoSEQ multiplex PCR, and the TCRdb table lists in-frame clones only, not all of them. The profile shows roughly 70,000 clones, about 30% of them singletons. This specimen was CD8+ T cells sorted from blood, taken at week 4, from a patient treated with tofacitinib. The source of these receptors is a human donor with alopecia areata.

The chain combines TRBV30 with TRBJ2-1; D perhaps matches TRBD1 (6 bases). V lost 3 bases to trimming and J lost 3 bases, with 15 bases between them. Germline CDR1 reads GTSNPN; CDR2 reads SVGIG (reference sequence). The CDR3 spans 15 residues. The CDR3 region has the DNA TGTGCCTGGAGGGCCCGGGCCAGGGGCTACAATGAGCAGTTCTTC. Protein product: CAWRARARGYNEQFF.

V usage is TRBV9 and J usage is TRBJ2-3, with 11 bases matching TRBD2. Germline V lookup: CDR1 SGDLS, CDR2 YYNGEE. The CDR3 extends over 16 amino acids. Trimming took 4 bases from V and 0 from J; bases not matched to a gene: 4. CDR3 protein: CASSPGTSGSTDTQYF. The CDR3 bases are TGTGCCAGCAGCCCTGGGACTAGCGGAAGCACAGATACGCAGTATTTT.